A single sample is the source of the 30 T cell receptor beta chains below, sequenced in a study of cytomegalovirus exposure and HLA in healthy donors (dated by TCRdb to about 2017). Library preparation employed the immunoSEQ multiplex PCR assay. Entries here come from immuneACCESS through TCRdb and include only in-frame sequences with V and J called. Some clones fail to appear in such tables; in the studies checked, an unresolved V gene covers under half of the shortfall, and the cause of the remainder is unknown. The sample has approximately 54,000 clones on record, around 90% of them singletons. Roughly 8% of the sample comes from the top ten. Sequenced material: PBMCs. The receptors come from a young woman in good health and CMV-seropositive.

Of note for this clone: Other DNA sequences in the sample encode the same CDR3. The chain carries TRBV30 and TRBJ1-3; 10 nucleotides line up with TRBD1. CDR1 is GTSNPN and CDR2 is SVGIG in the germline V gene (reference sequence). Unmatched junction bases numbered 10, after V lost 2 bases and J lost 6 bases. The CDR3 runs 16 residues. CDR3 in DNA: TGTGCCTGGAGTCCGACAGGGGGCCGCCGGGTAAACACCATATATTTT. Protein product: CAWSPTGGRRVNTIYF.

This clone was seen just once. This rearrangement joins TRBV9 to TRBJ1-2, with 9 bases lining up with TRBD1. The CDR3 consists of 22 residues. In germline, CDR1 is SGDLS, CDR2 YYNGEE. J was trimmed by 1 base and V by 1 base; bases with no gene match: 23. The CDR3 DNA reads as TGTGCCAGCAGCGTAAACTTCCACGTGGACAGGGGCGATACGAACTTTAACTATGGCTACACCTTC. This gives the protein CASSVNFHVDRGDTNFNYGYTF.

The CDR3 spells CASSFGTVGNTIYF. The CDR3 nucleotides read TGTGCCAGCAGTTTCGGGACAGTTGGAAACACCATATATTTT. V gene TRBV6-6 combines with J gene TRBJ1-3; TRBD1 aligns across 7 bases. Unmatched junction bases numbered 3, after V lost 4 bases and J lost 3 bases. Germline V lookup: CDR1 MNHNY, CDR2 SVGAGI (reference sequence). CDR3 length: 14 residues.

This clone was detected only a few times. The gene calls are TRBV14 and TRBJ1-1; no clear D. CDR3 size: 13 residues. Trimming left V 4 bases short and J 4 bases short, with 10 bases between. Germline CDR1 SGHDN, CDR2 FVKESK. The CDR3 DNA is TGTGCCAGCAGCCGGCCGTCTGGCACTGAAGCTTTCTTT. Translated: CASSRPSGTEAFF.

This rearrangement joins TRBV11-3 to TRBJ2-7; D remains ambiguous. This CDR3 region has 13 residues. Germline CDR1 and CDR2: SGHNT and YENEEA. Trimming removed 5 bases from V and 0 bases from J, with 8 bases in between. The CDR3 DNA is TGTGCCAGCAGCCCCTACCTCTCCTACGAGCAGTACTTC. This gives the protein CASSPYLSYEQYF.

The gene calls are TRBV6-4 and TRBJ1-5; TRBD1 agrees at 8 bases. The V gene end was trimmed by 5 bases and the J gene end by 2 bases; junction bases not matched to a gene: 8. The CDR3 contains 16 residues. The germline V gene has CDR1 MRHNA and CDR2 SNTAGT. The DNA of the CDR3 is TGTGCCAGCAGTCCACAGGGGGGAGGGGGCAATCAGCCCCAGCATTTT. Translation gives CASSPQGGGGNQPQHF.

The chain couples TRBV19 to TRBJ2-7; possible D gene TRBD2, 6 bases. Trimming removed 3 bases at V and 5 bases at J, with 17 bases between. The CDR3 has 15 residues. The germline V gene encodes CDR1 LNHDA and CDR2 SQIVND (reference sequence). The CDR3 spells CASSILGQGGHEQYF. In DNA, the CDR3 is TGTGCCAGTAGTATTTTGGGGCAGGGAGGCCACGAGCAGTACTTC.

V gene TRBV29-1 combines with J gene TRBJ2-7; possibly TRBD1 for D (6 bases). Germline lookup yields CDR1 SQVTM and CDR2 ANQGSEA. Trimming stripped 1 base from V and 3 bases from J, with 13 bases between. The CDR3 contains 14 residues. CDR3 sequence reads: CSVEGTEEFYEQYF. CDR3 nucleotide sequence: TGCAGCGTTGAAGGGACAGAAGAGTTCTACGAGCAGTACTTC.

V gene TRBV7-8 combines with J gene TRBJ1-1; 8 bases are shared with TRBD1. Germline lookup yields CDR1 SGHVS and CDR2 FQNEAQ. Trimming took 5 bases from V and 4 from J; bases not matched to a gene: 15. This CDR3 has 17 amino acids. The CDR3 DNA is TGTGCCAGCAGCCTCGTCCCGGGACAGGCCGGCGGCACTGAAGCTTTCTTT. Amino acids: CASSLVPGQAGGTEAFF.

This sequence joins TRBV7-9 and TRBJ1-1; possibly TRBD1 for D (6 bases). The length of the CDR3 is 15 residues. Trimming left V 5 bases short and J 3 bases short, with 16 bases between. Germline V lookup: CDR1 SEHNR, CDR2 FQNEAQ (reference sequence). The CDR3 sequence is CASSPQGIAYTEAFF. Written as DNA, the CDR3 is TGTGCCAGCAGCCCCCAGGGGATTGCGTACACTGAAGCTTTCTTT.

V is TRBV19 and J is TRBJ1-4, with TRBD1 matching 8 bases. The V gene's germline CDR1 is LNHDA and CDR2 SQIVND (reference sequence). The CDR3 is 15 residues long. Unmatched junction bases numbered 14, after V lost 6 bases and J lost 11 bases. The CDR3 coding sequence is TGTGCCAGTAGGGGGACAGGTCTTTCATCTGGGAAACTGTTTTTT. Translating gives CASRGTGLSSGKLFF.

The V call is TRBV4-1, the J call TRBJ1-5; 9 bases line up with TRBD1. The CDR3 runs to 15 residues. V trimming: 2 bases; J trimming: 7 bases; junction bases outside the gene matches: 6. Germline loops: CDR1 MGHRA, CDR2 YSYEKL. The CDR3 loop is CASSQTGGANQPQHF. CDR3 bases: TGCGCCAGCAGCCAAACAGGGGGCGCAAACCAGCCCCAGCATTTT.

The chain has TRBV4-1 and TRBJ2-5; tentatively, D is TRBD1 (5 bases). This CDR3 has 15 amino acids. Germline V gene sequence: CDR1 MGHRA, CDR2 YSYEKL. The ends were cut back, 0 bases at V and 3 bases at J, with 11 bases in the middle. DNA for the CDR3: TGCGCCAGCAGCCAAGATGGCAGGGCTGAAGAGACCCAGTACTTC. Protein: CASSQDGRAEETQYF.

V and J are TRBV19 and TRBJ2-2, with 9 positions matching TRBD1. Germline loops: CDR1 LNHDA, CDR2 SQIVND (reference sequence). The CDR3 loop spans 17 amino acids. V was clipped by 4 bases and J by 5 bases; unmatched bases: 11. CDR3 residues: CASSTGSTGGHTGELFF. For the CDR3, the DNA is TGTGCCAGTAGTACCGGTTCGACAGGGGGACATACCGGGGAGCTGTTTTTT.

This clone was found a few times. The chain employs TRBV4-2 and TRBJ2-1; the match to TRBD2 covers 10 bases. With V trimmed by 0 bases and J by 9 bases, 8 bases remained unmatched. The CDR3 totals 16 residues. The germline gives CDR1 LGHNA, CDR2 YNFKEQ. The CDR3 DNA reads TGTGCCAGCAGCCAAGATCCCAGCGGGGGGGCCTCTGAGCAGTTCTTC. As protein: CASSQDPSGGASEQFF.

The chain combines TRBV27 with TRBJ1-1, with a possible D match to TRBD1 (5 bases). Germline V gene data show CDR1 as MNHEY and CDR2 as SMNVEV (reference sequence). CDR3 length equals 15 residues. V shed 5 bases and J shed 1 base, with 14 bases lying between them. The CDR3 spells CASSRRGRENTEAFF. CDR3 nucleotide sequence: TGTGCCAGCAGTCGGCGTGGCAGGGAGAACACTGAAGCTTTCTTT.

The rearrangement joins TRBV4-2 to TRBJ2-5; D possibly corresponds to TRBD2 (6 bases). This CDR3 region has 16 residues. From germline, CDR1 is LGHNA and CDR2 YNFKEQ. V was shortened by 4 bases and J by 2 bases, with 17 bases between the two germline ends. CDR3 in DNA: TGTGCCAGCAGCCCTATCGCGGGGCGGGGACAAGAGACCCAGTACTTC. Amino acid sequence: CASSPIAGRGQETQYF.

The rearrangement joins TRBV6-5 to TRBJ1-1; D unresolved. The CDR3 runs 14 residues. CDR1 and CDR2 from the germline V gene are MNHEY and SVGAGI. V lost 6 bases and J lost 2, with 13 bases in between. The CDR3 nucleotides are TGTGCCAGCAGCCTTTCGACAAGAAACACTGAAGCTTTCTTT. This codes for CASSLSTRNTEAFF.

This rearrangement joins TRBV28 to TRBJ2-1; 13 bases align to TRBD2. CDR1 is MDHEN, CDR2 SYDVKM, per germline. This CDR3 has 18 residues. The junction had 9 bases not matched to a gene; V was cut back by 7 bases and J by 0 bases. The CDR3 DNA is TGTGCCAGCACCCCAAGCGGACTAGCGGGGGCCTCCTACAATGAGCAGTTCTTC. Translating it yields CASTPSGLAGASYNEQFF. Together with reference TRBV28 and TRBJ2-1, the CDR3 gives the full variable domain: DVKVTQSSRYLVKRTGEKVFLECVQDMDHENMFWYRQDPGLGLRLIYFSYDVKMKEKGDIPEGYSVSREKKERFSLILESASTNQTSMYLCASTPSGLAGASYNEQFFGPGTRLTVL.

The genes are TRBV6-5 and TRBJ2-7, with a possible D match to TRBD1 (6 bases). In germline, CDR1 is MNHEY, CDR2 SVGAGI. V was cut by 0 bases and J by 0 bases, with 6 bases left in between. This CDR3 is 14 amino acids long. Here the CDR3 DNA reads TGTGCCAGCAGTTACTCGGACAGCTCCTACGAGCAGTACTTC. Translating it yields CASSYSDSSYEQYF.

The chain carries TRBV7-2 and TRBJ1-3, with D uncertain. V was clipped by 0 bases and J by 3 bases, with 6 bases between them. This CDR3 has 14 amino acids. Per the germline V gene, CDR1 is SGHTA and CDR2 is FQGNSA. CDR3 bases: TGTGCCAGCAGCTTAGCGACAATTGGAAACACCATATATTTT. This encodes CASSLATIGNTIYF.

The chain carries TRBV19 and TRBJ2-7; TRBD1 agrees at 8 bases. The CDR3 sequence is 15 residues long. The trim removed 5 bases at V and 0 bases at J, leaving 6 bases unmatched. CDR1 LNHDA and CDR2 SQIVND come from the germline V gene (reference sequence). The CDR3 DNA reads TGTGCCAGTAGTCCCGGGACAGGTCCCTCCTACGAGCAGTACTTC. Protein: CASSPGTGPSYEQYF.

V gene TRBV6-5 combines with J gene TRBJ1-3, with a weak D call TRBD1 (6 bases). Trimming shortened V by 6 bases and J by 0 bases, and 12 bases separated the two germline ends. The CDR3 loop spans 15 amino acids. Germline V gene data show CDR1 as MNHEY and CDR2 as SVGAGI. In DNA form, the CDR3 reads TGTGCCAGCAGCGACAGGAGATTCTCTGGAAACACCATATATTTT. Its protein product is CASSDRRFSGNTIYF.

This sequence joins TRBV5-6 and TRBJ1-1; 7 bases agree with TRBD1. The CDR3 sequence is 13 residues long. The J segment lost 7 bases and the V segment lost 3 bases, leaving 6 bases of the junction unmatched. Germline assignment: CDR1 SGHDT and CDR2 YYEEEE. This CDR3 is CASSWGTAVEAFF. The CDR3 bases are TGTGCCAGCAGCTGGGGGACAGCTGTTGAAGCTTTCTTT.

This clone was counted a single time. V usage is TRBV5-1 and J usage is TRBJ2-1; D gene ambiguous. This CDR3 has 13 residues. Germline CDR1 SGHRS, CDR2 YFSETQ. Trimming took 1 base from V and 8 from J, leaving 10 bases between them. CDR3 region: CASSLSSGHEQFF. Here the CDR3 DNA reads TGCGCCAGCAGCTTGTCGTCTGGCCATGAGCAGTTCTTC.

This chain joins TRBV19 and TRBJ1-1, with 7 bases matching TRBD1. J gave up 4 bases and V 6 bases, and 8 bases lay outside the gene matches. The CDR3 is made up of 14 amino acids. From germline, CDR1 is LNHDA and CDR2 SQIVND (reference sequence). CDR3 nucleotide sequence: TGTGCCAGTAGCGATACAGGGGATGTCACTGAAGCTTTCTTT. It yields the protein CASSDTGDVTEAFF.

The chain employs TRBV27 and TRBJ2-5; 7 nucleotides agree with TRBD1. There are 15 residues in the CDR3. Germline values: CDR1 MNHEY, CDR2 SMNVEV (reference sequence). The J segment lost 5 bases and the V segment lost 4 bases, leaving 10 bases of the junction unmatched. The CDR3 DNA sequence: TGTGCCAGCAGTTCCCCCTTAGGGGGCCACGAGACCCAGTACTTC. This translates into CASSSPLGGHETQYF.

V is TRBV9 and J is TRBJ2-1; 9 bases are a match to TRBD2. Germline trimming cut 4 bases from V and 8 bases from J; bases unmatched to any gene: 19. CDR1 is SGDLS and CDR2 is YYNGEE in the germline V gene. CDR3 size: 18 residues. In DNA form, the CDR3 reads TGTGCCAGCAGCCCCCAATTCAGCGGGGGGTACGGGAGGGATGAGCAGTTCTTC. The encoded protein is CASSPQFSGGYGRDEQFF.

The chain is built from TRBV28 and TRBJ2-5; TRBD1 agrees at 11 bases. V shed 6 bases, J shed 5 bases, and the junction held 11 bases outside the gene matches. The CDR3 extends over 16 amino acids. The germline gives CDR1 MDHEN, CDR2 SYDVKM. CDR3 residues: CASSESDRGHSETQYF. CDR3 DNA sequence: TGTGCCAGCAGCGAGTCGGACAGGGGGCATTCGGAGACCCAGTACTTC.

This chain joins TRBV28 and TRBJ1-6, with a possible D match to TRBD1 (5 bases). The germline V gene encodes CDR1 MDHEN and CDR2 SYDVKM. The CDR3 contains 17 residues. Between the trimmed V and J ends, which lost 1 base and 0 bases, there was a span of 10 bases. This CDR3 is CASSLSAGNSYNSPLHF. CDR3 coding DNA: TGTGCCAGCAGTTTATCGGCAGGGAACTCCTATAATTCACCCCTCCACTTT. Looking up the rest from reference TRBV28 and TRBJ1-6 gives the full variable domain: DVKVTQSSRYLVKRTGEKVFLECVQDMDHENMFWYRQDPGLGLRLIYFSYDVKMKEKGDIPEGYSVSREKKERFSLILESASTNQTSMYLCASSLSAGNSYNSPLHFGNGTRLTVT.